This passage covers 10 T cell receptor beta chains from one sample sequenced in a study of T cells in women clearing cervical HPV infection (dated by TCRdb to the late 2010s). Libraries were made using the immunoSEQ multiplex PCR assay. TCRdb took this table from immuneACCESS and kept in-frame rearrangements with V and J called. Such tables lack part of the clones; where checked against another copy, unresolved V genes explain under half of the gap, and the rest is unexplained. The table for this sample records about 32,000 clones. The ten largest clones add up to more than 4% of the sample. The sample consisted of blood buffy coat. The receptor source for this set is a woman aged 18 to 75 with a cervical HPV16 infection that either progressed to CIN3+ or cleared (not recorded which).

Concerning this clone itself: The DNA ends 3 residues before the CDR3 does, and the rest of the CDR3 is filled in from the germline J gene. The J gene is TRBJ2-1, the V gene TRBV18; 9 bases are shared with TRBD1. Germline CDR1 is KGHSH and CDR2 is LQKENI. Unmatched junction bases numbered 5, after V lost 5 bases and J lost 3 bases. The CDR3 totals 15 residues. CDR3 DNA, as far as it was read: TGTGCCAGCTCATCTCGGGACAGGGTCTACAATGAG. Amino acid sequence: CASSSRDRVYNE. The whole CDR3 protein reads CASSSRDRVYNEQFF.

Here the CDR3 reads CASSGTENTEAFF. CDR3 bases read: TGTGCCAGTTCCGGGACAGAGAACACTGAA. The rearrangement links TRBV19 to TRBJ1-1, with 7 bases identical to TRBD1. The read comes to an end 3 residues before the CDR3 does, leaving the germline J gene to fill in the end. The V gene end was trimmed by 8 bases and the J gene end by 1 base; junction bases not matched to a gene: 4. Germline loops: CDR1 LNHDA, CDR2 SQIVND (reference sequence). The CDR3 has 13 amino acids.

With respect to this clone: The read terminates 3 residues before the CDR3 end, so the remaining end is supplied by the germline J gene. This sequence joins TRBV2 and TRBJ2-7, with D possibly TRBD2 on 5 matching bases. The CDR3 has 14 residues. CDR1 is SNHLY, CDR2 FYNNEI, per germline. V was pared by 6 bases and J by 6 bases, with 18 bases between. CDR3 DNA (partial): TGTGCCAGCAGGGGAAGCGGAACTATGGGCGAG. Amino acids: CASRGSGTMGE. The whole CDR3 protein reads CASRGSGTMGEQYF.

In the case of this clone: The sequenced fragment ends 3 residues before the CDR3 boundary, so the rest is inferred from the germline J gene. This chain links TRBV13 with TRBJ1-4; 8 positions agree with TRBD1. After removal of 4 bases from V and 7 bases from J, the junction contained 5 bases not matched to a gene. Germline lookup yields CDR1 PRHDT and CDR2 FYEKMQ (reference sequence). The CDR3 totals 14 residues. The CDR3 loop is CASSYSGGGEKLFF. The CDR3 bases that were read are TGTGCCAGCAGCTACTCAGGGGGCGGTGAAAAA. Drawing the rest from reference TRBV13 and TRBJ1-4, the complete variable domain is AAGVIQSPRHLIKEKRETATLKCYPIPRHDTVYWYQQGPGQDPQFLISFYEKMQSDKGSIPDRFSAQQFSDYHSELNMSSLELGDSALYFCASSYSGGGEKLFFGSGTQLSVL.

With respect to this clone: The read falls 3 residues short of the CDR3 end, and the missing part is taken from the germline J gene. This sequence joins TRBV20-1 and TRBJ1-1; 10 bases are a match to TRBD1. The CDR3 contains 16 residues. The J segment lost 2 bases and the V segment lost 7 bases, leaving 13 bases of the junction unmatched. From germline, CDR1 is DFQATT and CDR2 SNEGSKA (reference sequence). The sequenced CDR3 bases are TGCAGTGTGCTAGCGGCGGACAGGGGGACCAACACTGAA. Encoded protein: CSVLAADRGTNTE. The complete CDR3 reads CSVLAADRGTNTEAFF.

Concerning this clone itself: The read stops 3 residues short of the end of the CDR3; the missing end is completed from the germline J gene. The chain recombines TRBV2 with TRBJ2-5; the match to TRBD1 covers 9 bases. This CDR3 spans 14 amino acids. The germline gives CDR1 SNHLY, CDR2 FYNNEI. V was clipped by 6 bases and J by 4 bases; unmatched bases: 6. The chain's CDR3 is CASRTGGWSETQYF. The CDR3 DNA, read in part, is TGTGCCAGCAGAACAGGGGGCTGGTCAGAGACC. Full variable domain (outside the CDR3, taken from reference TRBV2 and TRBJ2-5): EPEVTQTPSHQVTQMGQEVILRCVPISNHLYFYWYRQILGQKVEFLVSFYNNEISEKSEIFDDQFSVERPDGSNFTLKIRSTKLEDSAMYFCASRTGGWSETQYFGPGTRLLVL.

Regarding this clone: The read comes to an end 3 residues before the CDR3 does, leaving the germline J gene to fill in the end. The rearrangement joins TRBV6-2 or TRBV6-3 to TRBJ1-2, with 8 bases matching TRBD1. Germline CDR1 reads MNHEY; CDR2 reads SVGEGT. This CDR3 is built from 14 residues. The part of the CDR3 DNA that was read is TGTGCCAGCGACAGGGGCTTAAGCTCCTACGAC. This encodes CASDRGLSSYD. From start to end, the CDR3 is CASDRGLSSYDYTF.

Comments on this clone: The read terminates 3 residues ahead of where the CDR3 ends, so the germline J gene completes it. The V and J genes are TRBV19 and TRBJ2-5; 8 positions match TRBD2. This CDR3 contains 16 residues. Looked up from germline, CDR1 is LNHDA and CDR2 is SQIVND (reference sequence). V lost 5 bases to trimming and J lost 1 base; unmatched junction nucleotides: 9. CDR3: CASSSRTSSLQETQYF. CDR3 DNA (partial): TGTGCCAGTAGTTCACGGACTAGCTCTCTCCAAGAGACC.

A remark on this clone: The CDR3 end falls 3 residues outside the read, so it is completed with the germline J gene. The gene calls are TRBV20-1 and TRBJ2-1; 8 bases are shared with TRBD1. V shed 6 bases, J shed 9 bases, and the junction held 4 bases outside the gene matches. CDR3 size: 11 residues. CDR1 and CDR2 (germline): DFQATT, SNEGSKA (reference sequence). The CDR3 here is CSAYRGTEQFF. The covered CDR3 bases are TGCAGTGCGTACAGGGGGACTGAG.

Concerning this clone itself: The read halts 3 residues ahead of the CDR3 end, with the missing end drawn from the germline J gene. This chain uses TRBV12-3 or TRBV12-4 with TRBJ2-2; 9 bases are a match to TRBD1. Trimming at V came to 6 bases and at J to 3 bases, leaving 5 bases not matched to a gene. This CDR3 comprises 15 residues. CDR3 bases read: TGTGCCAGCAGCCCCGGGACAGGGTACACCGGGGAG. Protein: CASSPGTGYTGE. The whole CDR3 region reads CASSPGTGYTGELFF.